The 25 T cell receptor beta chains reported below all come from one sample, sequenced in a study of T-cell reconstitution after alpha-beta-depleted transplantation in children. Unique molecular identifiers were used to barcode this TCRbeta library. MiXCR, applied by TCRdb to the PCR reads, yields one record per CDR3 protein. In the table there are approximately 300,000 distinct CDR3 sequences, approximately 10% of which are singletons. The specimen comprised peripheral blood, sampled 180 days after TCRalphabeta/CD19-depleted stem cell transplant. These TCRs come from a male patient aged 2 to 10 who had a stem cell transplant for chronic granulomatous disease, so the T cells may come from the graft donor.

There are many counts of this clonotype. Here the CDR3 reads CASSLRDRSYEQYF. The CDR3 nucleotides are TGTGCCAGCAGCTTACGGGACAGGTCCTACGAGCAGTACTTC. The rearrangement links TRBV12-3 or TRBV12-4 to TRBJ2-7; 8 bases line up with TRBD1. This CDR3 region has 14 residues. V shed 6 bases and J 1 base; nucleotides not matched to a gene: 5.

This clonotype occurred many times. The chain links TRBV18 to TRBJ2-3; D is undetermined. The CDR3 has 13 residues. V lost 4 bases to trimming and J lost 4 bases, with 9 bases between them. CDR1 is KGHSH and CDR2 is LQKENI in the germline V gene. CDR3 sequence: CASSRPVADTQYF. The CDR3 DNA is TGTGCCAGCTCACGTCCGGTAGCAGATACGCAGTATTTT. Full variable domain (missing parts from reference TRBV18 and TRBJ2-3): NAGVMQNPRHLVRRRGQEARLRCSPMKGHSHVYWYRQLPEEGLKFMVYLQKENIIDESGMPKERFSAEFPKEGPSILRIQQVVRGDSAAYFCASSRPVADTQYFGPGTRLTVL.

There are many counts of this clonotype. CDR3 amino acids: CASSSLGTDTQYF. CDR3 DNA sequence: TGTGCCAGCAGCAGTTTGGGGACAGATACGCAGTATTTT. The chain recombines TRBV12-3 or TRBV12-4 with TRBJ2-3; D uncertain. This CDR3 contains 13 residues. V was shortened by 6 bases and J by 3 bases, with 10 bases between the two germline ends.

This clonotype was seen at least ten times. The chain joins TRBV7-2 to TRBJ1-2, with 8 positions matching TRBD1. The CDR3 sequence is 16 residues long. CDR1 is SGHTA, CDR2 FQGNSA, per germline. Trimming took 2 bases from V and 6 from J; bases not matched to a gene: 11. As DNA, the CDR3 is TGTGCCAGCAGCTTACCCGGACAGGGAGAGGTAAATGGCTACACCTTC. This encodes CASSLPGQGEVNGYTF. Looking up the rest from reference TRBV7-2 and TRBJ1-2 gives the full variable domain: GAGVSQSPSNKVTEKGKDVELRCDPISGHTALYWYRQSLGQGLEFLIYFQGNSAPDKSGLPSDRFSAERTGGSVSTLTIQRTQQEDSAVYLCASSLPGQGEVNGYTFGSGTRLTVV.

This clonotype showed up many times. J is TRBJ2-5 and V is TRBV6-5, with 10 bases that match TRBD1. This CDR3 is built from 16 residues. After removal of 6 bases from V and 7 bases from J, the junction contained 14 bases not matched to a gene. Germline lookup yields CDR1 MNHEY and CDR2 SVGAGI. The CDR3, as DNA: TGTGCCAGCAGCCAAAATTCCGGGACAGGGGCCGGGACCCAGTACTTC. It encodes CASSQNSGTGAGTQYF.

This clonotype occurred many times. J is TRBJ1-1 and V is TRBV10-3, with 9 bases fitting TRBD1. The germline gives CDR1 ENHRY, CDR2 SYGVKD. The ends lost 7 bases at V and 6 bases at J; junction bases unmatched: 6. The length of the CDR3 is 13 residues. The CDR3, as DNA: TGTGCCATCACACCCGACAGGGGGGCTGAAGCTTTCTTT. It is translated as CAITPDRGAEAFF.

This clonotype was observed at least ten times. This rearrangement joins TRBV28 to TRBJ2-7; no firm D call. This CDR3 comprises 12 residues. From germline, CDR1 is MDHEN and CDR2 SYDVKM. V was trimmed by 4 bases and J by 2 bases, leaving 6 bases between them. The CDR3: CASSSSPYEQYF. The CDR3 coding sequence is TGTGCCAGCAGTTCCTCGCCCTACGAGCAGTACTTC.

This clonotype has ten or more counts. The chain couples TRBV7-2 to TRBJ2-1; D possibly corresponds to TRBD2 (6 bases). This CDR3 is built from 15 residues. Trimming cost V 5 bases and J 7 bases, with 18 bases left between them. Looked up from germline, CDR1 is SGHTA and CDR2 is FQGNSA. CDR3 sequence (DNA): TGTGCCAGCAGCCGAACACGGGAGACTAGGAATGAGCAGTTCTTC. Its protein is CASSRTRETRNEQFF.

This clonotype was picked up many times. The chain uses TRBV7-2 and TRBJ2-5, with D uncertain. This CDR3 region has 15 residues. V was shortened by 1 base and J by 5 bases, with 14 bases between the two germline ends. CDR1 and CDR2 (germline): SGHTA, FQGNSA. The CDR3 coding sequence is TGTGCCAGCAGCTTAGTAACCATCCCGCGGGAGACCCAGTACTTC. Translating it yields CASSLVTIPRETQYF.

Many counts were recorded for this clonotype. V is TRBV15 and J is TRBJ1-2, with TRBD1 matching 7 bases. CDR3 length: 14 amino acids. V dropped 0 bases and J dropped 4; count of bases not matched to a gene: 2. The germline gives CDR1 LNHNV, CDR2 YYDKDF (reference sequence). CDR3 DNA sequence: TGTGCCACCAGCAGAGATAGGACAGGCTATGGCTACACCTTC. Protein product: CATSRDRTGYGYTF.

Only one count was recorded for this clonotype. This may arise from a read error, as a much more abundant clone is one base away. This chain links TRBV11-2 with TRBJ1-1, with TRBD1 matching over 8 bases. The CDR3 loop spans 15 amino acids. The germline V gene has CDR1 SGHAT and CDR2 FQNNGV. The CDR3 sequence: CATSVTGVGNTEAFF. The CDR3 DNA follows: TGTGCCACCAGCGTGACAGGGGTAGGGAACACTGAAGCTTTCTTT.

This clonotype was detected ten times or more. The chain links TRBV20-1 to TRBJ2-7; D gene unclear. Per germline, CDR1 DFQATT and CDR2 SNEGSKA (reference sequence). The CDR3 consists of 11 residues. Trimming shortened V by 1 base and J by 5 bases, and 6 bases separated the two germline ends. The CDR3 loop is CSARVGHEQYF. As DNA, the CDR3 is TGCAGTGCTAGAGTAGGACACGAGCAGTACTTC.

This clonotype was seen ten or more times. The V call is TRBV5-5, the J call TRBJ2-3; unclear D gene. Germline V gene lookup returns CDR1 SGHKS and CDR2 YYEKEE (reference sequence). The CDR3 runs 14 residues. The V end lost 2 bases, the J end lost 0 bases, and 7 bases lay between the germline ends. CDR3 in amino acids: CASSFDLSTDTQYF. The CDR3 region has the DNA TGTGCCAGCAGCTTCGACCTGAGCACAGATACGCAGTATTTT.

This clonotype was seen ten or more times. The J gene is TRBJ2-1, the V gene TRBV7-2; possibly TRBD1 for D (6 bases). V was shortened by 4 bases and J by 4 bases, with 11 bases between the two germline ends. There are 14 residues in the CDR3. CDR1 and CDR2 from the germline V gene are SGHTA and FQGNSA. The CDR3 sequence: CASSSYRVYNEQFF. CDR3 DNA sequence: TGTGCCAGCAGCTCCTACAGGGTTTACAATGAGCAGTTCTTC.

This clonotype was seen many times. This chain links TRBV6-5 with TRBJ2-3; D unresolved. Germline V gene lookup returns CDR1 MNHEY and CDR2 SVGAGI. The V end lost 0 bases, the J end lost 1 base, and 8 bases lay between the germline ends. The CDR3 is 15 residues long. Written as DNA, the CDR3 is TGTGCCAGCAGTTACTCGAGCGCTCGCACAGATACGCAGTATTTT. It yields the protein CASSYSSARTDTQYF.

This clonotype was seen ten or more times. V is TRBV20-1 and J is TRBJ2-7; TRBD1 aligns across 8 bases. CDR3 length: 13 amino acids. Per germline, CDR1 DFQATT and CDR2 SNEGSKA (reference sequence). The V and J ends lost 2 bases and 3 bases, in that order; junction bases with no gene match: 3. The CDR3 here is CSARLTGGYEQYF. The CDR3 DNA reads as TGCAGTGCTAGACTAACAGGGGGCTACGAGCAGTACTTC.

This clonotype has a count of ten or more. The chain joins TRBV28 to TRBJ2-5; weak D call: TRBD1 (6 bases). The V end lost 6 bases, the J end lost 2 bases, and 16 bases lay between the germline ends. This CDR3 is built from 15 residues. Per the germline V gene, CDR1 is MDHEN and CDR2 is SYDVKM. In DNA form, the CDR3 reads TGTGCCAGCAGGACCGGGACAAGTATACAAGAGACCCAGTACTTC. Translating gives CASRTGTSIQETQYF.

This clonotype was seen at least ten times. CDR3 DNA: TGTGCCAGCAGTTACTCTTGGCAGCCCCAGCATTTT. Its translation is CASSYSWQPQHF. The chain combines TRBV6-2 or TRBV6-3 with TRBJ1-5, with D unresolved. Germline-derived CDR1 and CDR2 are MNHEY and SVGEGT. V lost 0 bases, J lost 7 bases, and 4 bases lay in between. There are 12 residues in the CDR3.

This clonotype was observed many times. The V and J genes are TRBV29-1 and TRBJ1-1; no reliable D call. CDR1 is SQVTM and CDR2 is ANQGSEA in the germline V gene. This CDR3 has 13 residues. The V end lost 0 bases, the J end lost 1 base, and 6 bases lay between the germline ends. The CDR3 coding sequence is TGCAGCGTTGAAGAGACGACGAACACTGAAGCTTTCTTT. It encodes CSVEETTNTEAFF.

This clonotype appeared many times. The CDR3 end shows no conserved phenylalanine or tryptophan, and so a read error is likely. Because the CDR3's place on the DNA is in doubt, the DNA is left out and the CDR3 is given as listed by TCRdb. The chain couples TRBV15 to TRBJ2-5; the table's D gene call, TRBD2, was not cross checked with the DNA. Germline loops: CDR1 LNHNV, CDR2 YYDKDF (reference sequence). The CDR3 totals 19 residues, both ends included. The CDR3 region is CATSRETSGGVSSVGPSTS.

This clonotype was recorded at least ten times. This rearrangement joins TRBV4-3 to TRBJ2-1; the D gene is possibly TRBD2 (5 bases). CDR1 is LGHNA and CDR2 is YSLEER in the germline V gene. This CDR3 spans 17 amino acids. V was cut by 0 bases and J by 12 bases, with 24 bases left in between. CDR3 protein: CASSQDSCQVPGVVQFF. In DNA form, the CDR3 reads TGCGCCAGCAGCCAAGATAGCTGCCAGGTGCCCGGGGTAGTGCAGTTCTTC.

This clonotype was seen many times. The rearrangement uses TRBV19 and TRBJ2-3, with D uncertain. Germline-derived CDR1 and CDR2 are LNHDA and SQIVND (reference sequence). This CDR3 is 13 amino acids long. V was shortened by 5 bases and J by 4 bases, with 10 bases between the two germline ends. Here the CDR3 reads CASSSRNSDTQYF. CDR3 nucleotides: TGTGCCAGTAGTTCCCGTAACTCAGATACGCAGTATTTT.

The V gene is TRBV20-1, the J gene TRBJ1-5; 9 nucleotides agree with TRBD1. V gave up 6 bases and J gave up 6 bases; unmatched junction bases: 18. Per the germline V gene, CDR1 is DFQATT and CDR2 is SNEGSKA (reference sequence). This CDR3 comprises 17 residues. The CDR3 sequence: CSARSIWDRDSTQPQHF. Written as DNA, the CDR3 is TGCAGTGCCAGGTCAATTTGGGACAGGGATAGTACTCAGCCCCAGCATTTT.

This clonotype was counted ten times or more. This chain connects TRBV13 to TRBJ1-3, with 8 bases lining up with TRBD1. Germline trimming cut 3 bases from V and 3 bases from J; bases unmatched to any gene: 4. The CDR3 totals 15 residues. Germline V gene lookup returns CDR1 PRHDT and CDR2 FYEKMQ (reference sequence). The CDR3 protein is CASSLGQDGGNTIYF. CDR3 bases: TGTGCCAGCAGCTTGGGACAGGATGGTGGAAACACCATATATTTT.

This clonotype was counted ten times or more. The chain combines TRBV12-3 or TRBV12-4 with TRBJ2-6; D gene unclear. The CDR3 covers 16 residues. The V and J ends lost 1 base and 1 base respectively, with 8 bases between them. CDR3 residues: CASSLGTASGANVLTF. DNA of the CDR3: TGTGCCAGCAGTTTAGGGACGGCATCTGGGGCCAACGTCCTGACTTTC.